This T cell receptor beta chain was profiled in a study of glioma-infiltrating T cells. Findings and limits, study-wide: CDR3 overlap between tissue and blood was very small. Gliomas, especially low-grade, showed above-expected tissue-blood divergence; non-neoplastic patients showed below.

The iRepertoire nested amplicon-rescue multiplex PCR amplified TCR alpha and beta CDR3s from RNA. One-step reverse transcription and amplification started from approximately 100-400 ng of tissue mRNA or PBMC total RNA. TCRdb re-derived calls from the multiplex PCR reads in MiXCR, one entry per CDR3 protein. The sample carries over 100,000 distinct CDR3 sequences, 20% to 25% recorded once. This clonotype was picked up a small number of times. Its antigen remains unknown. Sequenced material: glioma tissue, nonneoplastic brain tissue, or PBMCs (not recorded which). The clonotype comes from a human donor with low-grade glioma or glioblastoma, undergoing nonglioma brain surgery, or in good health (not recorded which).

The CDR3 here is CASSPGESSYNEQFF. Here the CDR3 DNA reads TGCGCCAGCAGCCCAGGGGAGAGCTCCTACAATGAGCAGTTCTTC. The chain uses TRBV5-1 and TRBJ2-1, with a tentative D call TRBD1 (6 bases). The V end was cut by 4 bases, the J end by 0 bases, with 11 bases between. This CDR3 region has 15 residues. Germline assignment: CDR1 SGHRS and CDR2 YFSETQ.